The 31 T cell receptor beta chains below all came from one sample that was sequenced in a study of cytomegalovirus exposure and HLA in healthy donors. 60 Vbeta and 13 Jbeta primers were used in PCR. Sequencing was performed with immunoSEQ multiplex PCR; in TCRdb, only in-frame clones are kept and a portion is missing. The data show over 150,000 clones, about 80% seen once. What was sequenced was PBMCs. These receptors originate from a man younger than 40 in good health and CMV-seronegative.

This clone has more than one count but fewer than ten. The CDR3 loop is CASSETGKTDTQYF. Here the CDR3 DNA reads TGTGCCAGCAGTGAAACAGGGAAAACAGATACGCAGTATTTT. The V call is TRBV6-1, the J call TRBJ2-3; possibly TRBD1 for D (6 bases). Looked up from germline, CDR1 is MNHNS and CDR2 is SASEGT. Trimming took 2 bases from V and 3 from J, leaving 9 bases between them. The CDR3 totals 14 residues.

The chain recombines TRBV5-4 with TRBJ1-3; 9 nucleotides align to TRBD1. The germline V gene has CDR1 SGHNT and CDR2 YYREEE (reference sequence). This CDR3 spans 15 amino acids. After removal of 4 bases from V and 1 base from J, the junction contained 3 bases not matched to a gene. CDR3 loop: CASSVGQGSGNTIYF. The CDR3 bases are TGTGCCAGCAGCGTGGGACAGGGATCTGGAAACACCATATATTTT.

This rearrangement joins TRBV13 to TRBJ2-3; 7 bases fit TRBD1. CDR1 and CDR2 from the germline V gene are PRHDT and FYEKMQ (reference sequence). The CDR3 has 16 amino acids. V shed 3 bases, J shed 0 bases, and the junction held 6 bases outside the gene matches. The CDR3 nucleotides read TGTGCCAGCAGCTTCCAGACAGGGCAAAGCACAGATACGCAGTATTTT. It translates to CASSFQTGQSTDTQYF.

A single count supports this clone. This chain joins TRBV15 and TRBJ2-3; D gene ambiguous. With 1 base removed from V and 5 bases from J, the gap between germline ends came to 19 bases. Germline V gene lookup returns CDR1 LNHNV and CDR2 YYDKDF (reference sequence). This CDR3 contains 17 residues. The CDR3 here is CATSRAPDFETLDTQYF. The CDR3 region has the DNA TGTGCCACCAGCAGAGCCCCCGACTTCGAAACCCTAGATACGCAGTATTTT.

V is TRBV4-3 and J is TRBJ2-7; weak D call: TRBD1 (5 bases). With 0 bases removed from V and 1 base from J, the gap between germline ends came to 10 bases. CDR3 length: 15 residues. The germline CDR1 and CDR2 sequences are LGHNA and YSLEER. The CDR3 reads CASSQDQGESYEQYF. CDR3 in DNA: TGCGCCAGCAGCCAAGATCAGGGTGAATCCTACGAGCAGTACTTC.

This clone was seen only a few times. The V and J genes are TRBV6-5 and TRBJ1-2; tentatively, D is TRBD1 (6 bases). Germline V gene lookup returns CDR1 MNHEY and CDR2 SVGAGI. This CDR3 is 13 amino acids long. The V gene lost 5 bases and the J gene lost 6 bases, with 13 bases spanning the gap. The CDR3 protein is CASSKGGVNGYTF. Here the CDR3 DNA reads TGTGCCAGCAGTAAGGGGGGGGTCAATGGCTACACCTTC.

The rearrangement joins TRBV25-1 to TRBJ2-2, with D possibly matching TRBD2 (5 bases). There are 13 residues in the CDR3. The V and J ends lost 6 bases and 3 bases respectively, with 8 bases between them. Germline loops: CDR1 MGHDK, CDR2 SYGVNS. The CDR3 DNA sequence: TGTGCCAGCAGCTGGACTCACACCGGGGAGCTGTTTTTT. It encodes CASSWTHTGELFF.

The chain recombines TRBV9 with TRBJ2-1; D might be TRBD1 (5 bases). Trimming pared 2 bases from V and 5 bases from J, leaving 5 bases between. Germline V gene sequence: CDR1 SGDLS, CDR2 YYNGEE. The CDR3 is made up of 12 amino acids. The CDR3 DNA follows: TGTGCCAGCAGCGTGGGGCACAATGAGCAGTTCTTC. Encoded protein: CASSVGHNEQFF. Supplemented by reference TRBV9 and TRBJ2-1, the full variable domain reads DSGVTQTPKHLITATGQRVTLRCSPRSGDLSVYWYQQSLDQGLQFLIQYYNGEERAKGNILERFSAQQFPDLHSELNLSSLELGDSALYFCASSVGHNEQFFGPGTRLTVL.

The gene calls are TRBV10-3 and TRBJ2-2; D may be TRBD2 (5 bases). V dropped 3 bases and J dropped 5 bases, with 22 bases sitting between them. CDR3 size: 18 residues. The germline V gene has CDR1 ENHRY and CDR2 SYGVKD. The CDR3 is CAISEEGKARRRTGELFF. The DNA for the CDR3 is TGTGCCATCAGTGAAGAAGGGAAGGCACGCAGGAGGACCGGGGAGCTGTTTTTT.

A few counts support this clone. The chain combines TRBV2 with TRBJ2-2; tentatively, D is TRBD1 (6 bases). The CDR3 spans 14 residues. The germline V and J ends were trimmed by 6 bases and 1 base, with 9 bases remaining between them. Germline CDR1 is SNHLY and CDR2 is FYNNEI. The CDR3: CASRTGQNTGELFF. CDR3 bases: TGTGCCAGCAGAACGGGACAGAACACCGGGGAGCTGTTTTTT.

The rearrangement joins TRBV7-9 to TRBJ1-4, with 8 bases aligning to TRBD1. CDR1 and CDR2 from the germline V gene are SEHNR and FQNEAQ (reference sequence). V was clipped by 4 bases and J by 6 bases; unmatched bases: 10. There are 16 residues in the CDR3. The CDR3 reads CASSSFRRTGYEKLFF. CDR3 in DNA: TGTGCCAGCAGCTCATTTCGACGGACAGGGTATGAAAAACTGTTTTTT.

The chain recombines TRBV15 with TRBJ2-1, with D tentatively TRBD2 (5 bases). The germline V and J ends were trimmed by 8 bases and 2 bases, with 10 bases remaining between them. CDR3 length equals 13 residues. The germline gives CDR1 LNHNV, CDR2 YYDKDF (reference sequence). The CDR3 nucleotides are TGTGCCACCGGAGGCCAAGCCTACAATGAGCAGTTCTTC. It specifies CATGGQAYNEQFF.

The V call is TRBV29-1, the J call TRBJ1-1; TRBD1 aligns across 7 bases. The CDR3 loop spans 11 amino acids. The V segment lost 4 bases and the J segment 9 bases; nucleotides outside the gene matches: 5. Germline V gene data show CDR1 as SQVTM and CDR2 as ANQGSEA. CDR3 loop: CSVVGQAKAFF. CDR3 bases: TGCAGCGTTGTTGGACAGGCAAAAGCTTTCTTT.

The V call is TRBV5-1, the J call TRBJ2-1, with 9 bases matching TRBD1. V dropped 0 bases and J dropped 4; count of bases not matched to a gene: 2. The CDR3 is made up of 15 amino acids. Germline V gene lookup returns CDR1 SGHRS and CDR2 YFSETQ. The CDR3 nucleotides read TGCGCCAGCAGCTTGGGGGACAGGGAATACAATGAGCAGTTCTTC. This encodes CASSLGDREYNEQFF. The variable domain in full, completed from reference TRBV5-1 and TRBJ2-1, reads KAGVTQTPRYLIKTRGQQVTLSCSPISGHRSVSWYQQTPGQGLQFLFEYFSETQRNKGNFPGRFSGRQFSNSRSEMNVSTLELGDSALYLCASSLGDREYNEQFFGPGTRLTVL.

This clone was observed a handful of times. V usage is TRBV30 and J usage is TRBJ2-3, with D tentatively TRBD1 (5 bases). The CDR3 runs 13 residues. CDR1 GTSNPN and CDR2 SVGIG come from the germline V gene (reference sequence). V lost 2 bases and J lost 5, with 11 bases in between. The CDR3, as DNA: TGTGCCTGGAGTCTCCAGGGTCAAGATACGCAGTATTTT. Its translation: CAWSLQGQDTQYF.

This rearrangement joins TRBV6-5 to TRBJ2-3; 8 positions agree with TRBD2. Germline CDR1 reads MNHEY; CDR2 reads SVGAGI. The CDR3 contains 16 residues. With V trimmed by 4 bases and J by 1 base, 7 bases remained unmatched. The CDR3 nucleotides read TGTGCCAGCAGTTCGCCGCGGGAGGAACGCACAGATACGCAGTATTTT. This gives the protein CASSSPREERTDTQYF.

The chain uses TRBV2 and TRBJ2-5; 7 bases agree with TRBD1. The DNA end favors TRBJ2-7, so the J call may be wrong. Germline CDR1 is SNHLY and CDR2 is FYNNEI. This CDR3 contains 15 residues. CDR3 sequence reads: CASSEGRQGFYEQYF. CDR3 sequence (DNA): TGTGCCAGCAGTGAAGGAAGACAGGGATTCTACGAGCAGTACTTC.

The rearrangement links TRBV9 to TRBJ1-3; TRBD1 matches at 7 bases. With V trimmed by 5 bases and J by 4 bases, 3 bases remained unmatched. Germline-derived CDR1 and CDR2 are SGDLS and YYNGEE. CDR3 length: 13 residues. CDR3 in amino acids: CASRTGHGNTIYF. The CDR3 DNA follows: TGTGCCAGCAGGACAGGGCACGGAAACACCATATATTTT. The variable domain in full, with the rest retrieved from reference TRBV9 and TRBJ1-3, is DSGVTQTPKHLITATGQRVTLRCSPRSGDLSVYWYQQSLDQGLQFLIQYYNGEERAKGNILERFSAQQFPDLHSELNLSSLELGDSALYFCASRTGHGNTIYFGEGSWLTVV.

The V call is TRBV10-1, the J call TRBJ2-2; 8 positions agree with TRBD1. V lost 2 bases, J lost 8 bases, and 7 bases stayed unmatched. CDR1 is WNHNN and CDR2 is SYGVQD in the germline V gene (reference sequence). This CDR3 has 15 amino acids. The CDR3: CASSELDRDQGELFF. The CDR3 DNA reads TGCGCCAGCAGTGAGCTGGACAGGGACCAAGGGGAGCTGTTTTTT.

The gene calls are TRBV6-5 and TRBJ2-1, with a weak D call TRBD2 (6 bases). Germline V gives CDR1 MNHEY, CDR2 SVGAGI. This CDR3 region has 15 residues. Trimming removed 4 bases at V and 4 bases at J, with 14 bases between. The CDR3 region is CASSWGTGGYNEQFF. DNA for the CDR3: TGTGCCAGCAGTTGGGGGACTGGGGGATACAATGAGCAGTTCTTC.

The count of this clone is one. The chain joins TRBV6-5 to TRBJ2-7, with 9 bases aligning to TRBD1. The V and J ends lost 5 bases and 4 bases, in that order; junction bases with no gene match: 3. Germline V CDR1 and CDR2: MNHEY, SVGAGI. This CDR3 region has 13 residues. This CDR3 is CASSGQGMYEQYF. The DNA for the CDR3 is TGTGCCAGCAGTGGACAGGGGATGTACGAGCAGTACTTC.

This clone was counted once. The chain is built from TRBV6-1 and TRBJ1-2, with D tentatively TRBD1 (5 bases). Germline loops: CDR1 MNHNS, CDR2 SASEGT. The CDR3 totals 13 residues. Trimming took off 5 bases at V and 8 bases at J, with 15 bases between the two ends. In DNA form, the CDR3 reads TGTGCCAGCAGTTGGTCGCCACAGGCGGGCTACACCTTC. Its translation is CASSWSPQAGYTF.

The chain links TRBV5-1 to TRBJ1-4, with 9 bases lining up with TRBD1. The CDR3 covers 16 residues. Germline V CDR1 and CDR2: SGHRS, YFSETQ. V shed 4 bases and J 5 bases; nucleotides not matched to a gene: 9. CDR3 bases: TGCGCCAGCAGCATAGCGTCCGGGACAGGGAATGAAAAACTGTTTTTT. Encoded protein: CASSIASGTGNEKLFF.

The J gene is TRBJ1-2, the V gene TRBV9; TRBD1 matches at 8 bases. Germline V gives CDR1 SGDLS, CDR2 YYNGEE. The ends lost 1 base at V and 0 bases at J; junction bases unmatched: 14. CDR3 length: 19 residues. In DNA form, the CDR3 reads TGTGCCAGCAGCGTAACCCCCCTCGAAGGGGGACAGGCTAACTATGGCTACACCTTC. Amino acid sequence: CASSVTPLEGGQANYGYTF.

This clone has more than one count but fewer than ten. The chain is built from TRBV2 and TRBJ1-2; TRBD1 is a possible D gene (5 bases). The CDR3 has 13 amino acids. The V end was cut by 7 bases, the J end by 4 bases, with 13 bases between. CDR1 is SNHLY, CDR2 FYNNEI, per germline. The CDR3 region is CASTPGGGYGYTF. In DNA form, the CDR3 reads TGTGCCAGCACCCCCGGGGGGGGCTATGGCTACACCTTC.

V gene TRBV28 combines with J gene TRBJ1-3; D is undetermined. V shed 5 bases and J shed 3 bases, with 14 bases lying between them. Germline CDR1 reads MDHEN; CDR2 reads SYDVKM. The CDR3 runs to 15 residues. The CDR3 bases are TGTGCCAGCAGTAAACGCGGAGGGAATGGAAACACCATATATTTT. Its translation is CASSKRGGNGNTIYF.

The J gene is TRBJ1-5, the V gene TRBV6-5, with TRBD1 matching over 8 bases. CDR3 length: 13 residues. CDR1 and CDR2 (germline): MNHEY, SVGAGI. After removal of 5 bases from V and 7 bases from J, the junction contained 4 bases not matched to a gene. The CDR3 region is CASSRQGLQPQHF. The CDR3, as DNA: TGTGCCAGCAGTCGACAGGGGCTCCAGCCCCAGCATTTT.

The CDR3 sequence is CASSPLPGQGRDEQYF. The CDR3 DNA is TGTGCCAGCAGTCCCCTTCCGGGACAGGGAAGGGACGAGCAGTACTTC. This chain links TRBV27 with TRBJ2-7; 9 nucleotides align to TRBD1. The CDR3 is 16 residues long. The germline gives CDR1 MNHEY, CDR2 SMNVEV (reference sequence). V lost 5 bases to trimming and J lost 5 bases; unmatched junction nucleotides: 13.

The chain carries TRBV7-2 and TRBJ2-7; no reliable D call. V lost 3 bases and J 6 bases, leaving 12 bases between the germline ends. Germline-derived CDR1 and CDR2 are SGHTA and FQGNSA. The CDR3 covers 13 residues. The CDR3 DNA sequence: TGTGCCAGCAGCTTCGCGAGTGGGCGCGAGCAGTACTTC. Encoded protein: CASSFASGREQYF. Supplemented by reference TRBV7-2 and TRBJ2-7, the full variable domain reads GAGVSQSPSNKVTEKGKDVELRCDPISGHTALYWYRQSLGQGLEFLIYFQGNSAPDKSGLPSDRFSAERTGGSVSTLTIQRTQQEDSAVYLCASSFASGREQYFGPGTRLTVT.

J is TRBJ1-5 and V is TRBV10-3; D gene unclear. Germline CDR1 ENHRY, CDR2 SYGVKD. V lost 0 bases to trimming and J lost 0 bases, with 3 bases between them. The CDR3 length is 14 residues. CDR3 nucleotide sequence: TGTGCCATCAGTGAGTCCCTTAGCAATCAGCCCCAGCATTTT. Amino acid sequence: CAISESLSNQPQHF.

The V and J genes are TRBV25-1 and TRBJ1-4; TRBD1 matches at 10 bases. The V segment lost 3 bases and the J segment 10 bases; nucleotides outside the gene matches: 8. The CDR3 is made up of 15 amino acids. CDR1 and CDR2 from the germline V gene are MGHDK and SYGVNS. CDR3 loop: CASSDSGTGVGKLFF. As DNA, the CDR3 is TGTGCCAGCAGTGACTCCGGGACAGGGGTCGGAAAACTGTTTTTT.